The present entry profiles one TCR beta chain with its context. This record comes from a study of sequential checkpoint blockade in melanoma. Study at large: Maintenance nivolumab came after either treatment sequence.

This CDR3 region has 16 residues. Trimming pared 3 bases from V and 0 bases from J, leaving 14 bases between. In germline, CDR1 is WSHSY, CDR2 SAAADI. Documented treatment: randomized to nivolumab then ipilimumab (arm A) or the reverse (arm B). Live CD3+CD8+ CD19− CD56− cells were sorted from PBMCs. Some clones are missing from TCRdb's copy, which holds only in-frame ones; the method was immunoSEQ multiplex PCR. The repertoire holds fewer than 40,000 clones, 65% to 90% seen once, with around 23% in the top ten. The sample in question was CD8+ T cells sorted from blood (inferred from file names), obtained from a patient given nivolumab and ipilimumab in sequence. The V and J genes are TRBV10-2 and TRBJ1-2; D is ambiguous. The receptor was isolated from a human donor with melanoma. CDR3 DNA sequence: TGCGCCAGCAGTGAAAGGAAGAGGGCTACTAACTATGGCTACACCTTC. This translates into CASSERKRATNYGYTF.